Listed below are T cell receptor beta chains from one sample, sequenced in a study of cytomegalovirus exposure and HLA in healthy donors. Repertoires were generated with immunoSEQ multiplex PCR, while TCRdb's copy carries only in-frame clones and drops some. The repertoire holds over 55,000 clones, approximately 70% seen once, with around 10% in the top ten. Material: PBMCs. The origin of the receptors is a woman aged 50 to 65 in good health and CMV-seropositive. Both conserved end residues are part of each CDR3. D genes are given only for firm matches. The size entry is marked missing in some rows and otherwise reads once, few, many or a size class.

size,J,V,D,CDR3,DNA
.,TRBJ1-3,TRBV9,.,CASSVALSGNTIYF,TGTGCCAGCAGCGTAGCCCTCTCTGGAAACACCATATATTTT
.,TRBJ2-7,TRBV5-6,TRBD2,CASSFGGTSAEQYF,TGTGCCAGCAGCTTTGGAGGGACTAGCGCCGAGCAGTACTTC
.,TRBJ2-7,TRBV5-1,TRBD2,CASSLGAGGPHEQYF,TGCGCCAGCAGCTTGGGAGCGGGAGGGCCCCACGAGCAGTACTTC
.,TRBJ1-1,TRBV28,TRBD1,CASPKGTGANTEAFF,TGTGCCAGTCCTAAGGGTACAGGGGCGAACACTGAGGCTTTCTTT
.,TRBJ2-3,TRBV7-2,TRBD1,CASSLDRGTDTQYF,TGTGCCAGCAGCTTGGACAGGGGCACAGATACGCAGTATTTT
few,TRBJ2-3,TRBV11-2,.,CASSQSYRDTQYF,TGTGCCAGCAGCCAGAGTTACAGGGATACGCAGTATTTT
.,TRBJ2-3,TRBV27,.,CASSLLAPQGTDTQYF,TGTGCCAGCAGTTTATTGGCCCCCCAAGGCACAGATACGCAGTATTTT
few,TRBJ2-1,TRBV13,TRBD2,CASSLPAGGYYNEQFF,TGTGCCAGCAGCTTACCAGCGGGAGGGTACTACAATGAGCAGTTCTTC
.,TRBJ1-4,TRBV28,.,CASSPRGWFSEKLFF,TGTGCCAGCAGTCCCAGGGGTTGGTTTAGTGAAAAACTGTTTTTT
few,TRBJ2-3,TRBV7-2,TRBD1,CASSQQGAQYF,TGTGCCAGCAGCCAACAGGGGGCGCAGTATTTT
.,TRBJ1-2,TRBV2,TRBD1,CASRTQGYYGYTF,TGTGCCAGCAGGACACAGGGGTACTATGGCTACACCTTC
.,TRBJ2-3,TRBV9,.,CASGGGAPRTDTQYF,TGTGCCAGCGGAGGGGGGGCGCCCCGCACAGATACGCAGTATTTT
.,TRBJ1-2,TRBV28,.,CASSPGDYGYTF,TGTGCCAGCAGTCCAGGGGACTATGGCTACACCTTC
.,TRBJ2-4,TRBV27,TRBD1,CATRTGGNIQYF,TGTGCCACCAGGACAGGGGGCAACATTCAGTACTTC
.,TRBJ2-6,TRBV11-3,.,CASSPGGLSGANVLTF,TGTGCCAGCAGCCCGGGGGGCCTCTCTGGGGCCAACGTCCTGACTTTC
.,TRBJ1-5,TRBV6-6,TRBD1,CASSLRTGGNQPQHF,TGTGCCAGCAGTCTCCGGACAGGGGGGAATCAGCCCCAGCATTTT
.,TRBJ2-7,TRBV27,TRBD2,CASSRGDGWEQYF,TGTGCCAGCAGTCGGGGGGATGGGTGGGAGCAGTACTTC